This T cell receptor beta chain came from a study of control samples from healthy donors and cancer patients (dated by TCRdb to the early 2020s). Remarks on this clone: What this receptor recognizes is not known. The input lacks base qualities; no much larger clone sits a single base away.

V was cut back by 4 bases and J by 7 bases, leaving a gap of 13 bases between them. Per the germline V gene, KGHDR is the CDR1 and SFDVKD is the CDR2. The CDR3 sequence holds 15 residues, the cysteine and phenylalanine included. Only the CDR3 DNA is retained, 45 bases long and in frame from the first base. Receptor amplification or capture employed the immunoSEQ multiplex PCR assay. Sourced from immuneACCESS, this table was stored by TCRdb with only in-frame sequences that have V and J called. A share of the clones is absent; for the studies checked, an unresolved V gene accounts for under half, and the remainder has no known explanation. This sample comprises about 35,000 clones, about 93% of them detected only once. Of the sample, about 1.5% falls within the top ten clones.

Source material: PBMCs. The clonotype was recovered from a man aged 40-50 years with colorectal cancer. The chain is encoded by TRBV24-1 joined to TRBJ1-6; 6 matching bases give a weak D call of TRBD1. In nucleotides, the sequence is TGTGCCACCAGTGACACCGACAGGAAAAATTCACCCCTCCACTTT. Translated, this is CATSDTDRKNSPLHF.